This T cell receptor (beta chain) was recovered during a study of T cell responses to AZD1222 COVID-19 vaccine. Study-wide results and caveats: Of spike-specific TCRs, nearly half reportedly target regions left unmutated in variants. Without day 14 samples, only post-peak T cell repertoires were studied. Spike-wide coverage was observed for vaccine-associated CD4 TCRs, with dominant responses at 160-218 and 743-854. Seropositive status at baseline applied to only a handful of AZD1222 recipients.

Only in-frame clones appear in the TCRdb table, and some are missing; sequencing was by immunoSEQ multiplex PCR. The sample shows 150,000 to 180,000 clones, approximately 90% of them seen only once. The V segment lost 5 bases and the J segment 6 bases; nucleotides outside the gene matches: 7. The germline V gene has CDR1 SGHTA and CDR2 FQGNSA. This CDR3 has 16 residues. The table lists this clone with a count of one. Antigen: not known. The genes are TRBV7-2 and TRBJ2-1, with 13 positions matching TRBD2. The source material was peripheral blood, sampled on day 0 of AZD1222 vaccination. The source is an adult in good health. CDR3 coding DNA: TGTGCCAGCAGCGTCGGAGGGACTAGCGGGGCCAATGAGCAGTTCTTC. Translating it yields CASSVGGTSGANEQFF. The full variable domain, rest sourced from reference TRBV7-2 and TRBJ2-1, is GAGVSQSPSNKVTEKGKDVELRCDPISGHTALYWYRQSLGQGLEFLIYFQGNSAPDKSGLPSDRFSAERTGGSVSTLTIQRTQQEDSAVYLCASSVGGTSGANEQFFGPGTRLTVL.